The 14 T cell receptor beta chains below all came from one sample that was sequenced in a study of shared clonotypes between healthy human individuals. Sequencing was performed with immunoSEQ multiplex PCR; in TCRdb, only in-frame clones are kept and a portion is missing. In the table there are some 1.5 million clones, over 95% of which are singletons. The specimen sequenced was naive CD4+ T cells sorted from blood. Subset of the sample: CD45RA+ positively selected. All receptors derive from a young man in good health.

V gene TRBV5-8 combines with J gene TRBJ2-7; D gene ambiguous. The CDR3 consists of 15 residues. Trimming took 0 bases from V and 0 from J, leaving 10 bases between them. CDR1 and CDR2 from the germline V gene are SGHTS and YDEGEE. CDR3 protein: CASSLAVRSSYEQYF. In DNA form, the CDR3 reads TGTGCCAGCAGCTTGGCCGTGCGAAGCTCCTACGAGCAGTACTTC.

The chain carries TRBV28 and TRBJ1-5, with TRBD1 matching 10 bases. Germline V gene data show CDR1 as MDHEN and CDR2 as SYDVKM. CDR3 size: 17 residues. With V trimmed by 0 bases and J by 3 bases, 5 bases remained unmatched. This CDR3 is CASSLWSGQGDNQPQHF. The CDR3 DNA follows: TGTGCCAGCAGTTTATGGTCAGGACAGGGGGACAATCAGCCCCAGCATTTT.

This rearrangement joins TRBV28 to TRBJ1-1; D is uncertain. V gave up 5 bases and J gave up 11 bases, with 18 bases separating them. CDR1 is MDHEN, CDR2 SYDVKM, per germline. The CDR3 is 13 residues long. The DNA of the CDR3 is TGTGCCAGCAGTAGATCCGCCAGATTAGAGGCTTTCTTT. Its translation is CASSRSARLEAFF. The variable domain in full, completed from reference TRBV28 and TRBJ1-1, reads DVKVTQSSRYLVKRTGEKVFLECVQDMDHENMFWYRQDPGLGLRLIYFSYDVKMKEKGDIPEGYSVSREKKERFSLILESASTNQTSMYLCASSRSARLEAFFGQGTRLTVV.

V usage is TRBV11-2 and J usage is TRBJ2-1; D is undetermined. V dropped 5 bases and J dropped 0 bases, with 11 bases sitting between them. Germline assignment: CDR1 SGHAT and CDR2 FQNNGV. The CDR3 runs to 15 residues. CDR3 loop: CASSPEASSYNEQFF. The CDR3 DNA reads as TGTGCCAGCAGCCCCGAGGCTAGCTCCTACAATGAGCAGTTCTTC. The entire variable domain, with the rest obtained from reference TRBV11-2 and TRBJ2-1, is as follows: EAGVAQSPRYKIIEKRQSVAFWCNPISGHATLYWYQQILGQGPKLLIQFQNNGVVDDSQLPKDRFSAERLKGVDSTLKIQPAKLEDSAVYLCASSPEASSYNEQFFGPGTRLTVL.

The V gene is TRBV14, the J gene TRBJ2-1; 15 nucleotides agree with TRBD2. CDR1 SGHDN and CDR2 FVKESK come from the germline V gene. The CDR3 has 17 residues. With V trimmed by 5 bases and J by 9 bases, 11 bases remained unmatched. The CDR3 is CASSSRTSGRALTEQFF. The CDR3 coding sequence is TGTGCCAGCAGCTCACGGACTAGCGGGAGGGCCTTAACTGAGCAGTTCTTC.

In this sample, this clone turned up once. The germline gene is not matched at one end of the junction; a read error may be the cause. This chain joins TRBV9 and TRBJ2-5, with 8 bases aligning to TRBD1. This CDR3 has 16 residues. The germline CDR1 and CDR2 sequences are SGDLS and YYNGEE. This CDR3 is CASSVDPGQGGEIQYF. The CDR3 DNA sequence: TGTGCCAGCAGCGTAGATCCTGGACAGGGCGGAGAGATCCAGTACTTC.

The V and J genes are TRBV7-9 and TRBJ2-3; the match to TRBD2 covers 8 bases. J gave up 4 bases and V 8 bases, and 11 bases lay outside the gene matches. CDR1 is SEHNR and CDR2 is FQNEAQ in the germline V gene (reference sequence). This CDR3 contains 15 residues. In DNA, the CDR3 is TGTGCCAGCGGATTTTTAGCGGGAATGTCAGATACGCAGTATTTT. Translating it yields CASGFLAGMSDTQYF.

This sequence joins TRBV5-1 and TRBJ2-3; perhaps D is TRBD1 or TRBD2 (5 bases each). Germline loops: CDR1 SGHRS, CDR2 YFSETQ. The CDR3 consists of 15 residues. Between the trimmed V and J ends, which lost 2 bases and 2 bases, there was a span of 12 bases. CDR3: CASSFSGSNTDTQYF. CDR3 DNA: TGCGCCAGCAGCTTTTCAGGGAGCAACACAGATACGCAGTATTTT.

J is TRBJ2-1 and V is TRBV18; 7 bases fit TRBD1. After removal of 2 bases from V and 8 bases from J, the junction contained 6 bases not matched to a gene. Germline V gene lookup returns CDR1 KGHSH and CDR2 LQKENI. The CDR3 totals 14 residues. Written as DNA, the CDR3 is TGTGCCAGCTCACCAAAGGGCGACAGGGATGAGCAGTTCTTC. Translating gives CASSPKGDRDEQFF.

V is TRBV2 and J is TRBJ1-1; 7 nucleotides agree with TRBD1. Germline lookup yields CDR1 SNHLY and CDR2 FYNNEI. The CDR3 runs to 15 residues. V dropped 9 bases and J dropped 0; count of bases not matched to a gene: 10. The CDR3 DNA reads TGTGCCAGTAAACTTACAGGGGCCCTGAACACTGAAGCTTTCTTT. This sequence encodes CASKLTGALNTEAFF. Full variable domain (remainder filled in from reference TRBV2 and TRBJ1-1): EPEVTQTPSHQVTQMGQEVILRCVPISNHLYFYWYRQILGQKVEFLVSFYNNEISEKSEIFDDQFSVERPDGSNFTLKIRSTKLEDSAMYFCASKLTGALNTEAFFGQGTRLTVV.

The chain uses TRBV28 and TRBJ2-1, with D perhaps TRBD2 (6 bases). Trimming cost V 3 bases and J 8 bases, with 17 bases left between them. Germline-derived CDR1 and CDR2 are MDHEN and SYDVKM. This CDR3 is built from 15 residues. CDR3 sequence: CASSFRGLRSHEQFF. The DNA of the CDR3 is TGTGCCAGCAGTTTTAGAGGACTACGGTCCCATGAGCAGTTCTTC.

Notes on this clone: Its ends do not fully match the called genes, so a read error is possible. This chain connects TRBV29-1 to TRBJ2-5; 8 bases fit TRBD1. Germline V CDR1 and CDR2: SQVTM, ANQGSEA. CDR3 length: 15 residues. The CDR3 DNA reads TGCAGCGTCGAAGGGGCGACAGGGGAGCTAGAGACCCAGTACTTC. This gives the protein CSVEGATGELETQYF.

This chain links TRBV5-1 with TRBJ2-5, with 10 bases fitting TRBD1. The J call is in doubt because the DNA end fits TRBJ2-7 better. Germline V lookup: CDR1 SGHRS, CDR2 YFSETQ. The CDR3 has 17 residues. CDR3 sequence reads: CASSLAKGTGVLGEQYF. The CDR3 DNA is TGCGCCAGCAGCTTGGCCAAGGGGACAGGGGTTTTGGGCGAGCAGTACTTC.

Only one count was recorded for this clone. The rearrangement uses TRBV19 and TRBJ2-3; a weak D match, TRBD1 (6 bases). The ends were cut back, 3 bases at V and 2 bases at J, with 9 bases in the middle. The CDR3 is made up of 14 amino acids. Germline lookup yields CDR1 LNHDA and CDR2 SQIVND (reference sequence). The CDR3 loop is CASSIGGFTDTQYF. The CDR3 coding sequence is TGTGCCAGTAGTATTGGGGGCTTCACAGATACGCAGTATTTT.